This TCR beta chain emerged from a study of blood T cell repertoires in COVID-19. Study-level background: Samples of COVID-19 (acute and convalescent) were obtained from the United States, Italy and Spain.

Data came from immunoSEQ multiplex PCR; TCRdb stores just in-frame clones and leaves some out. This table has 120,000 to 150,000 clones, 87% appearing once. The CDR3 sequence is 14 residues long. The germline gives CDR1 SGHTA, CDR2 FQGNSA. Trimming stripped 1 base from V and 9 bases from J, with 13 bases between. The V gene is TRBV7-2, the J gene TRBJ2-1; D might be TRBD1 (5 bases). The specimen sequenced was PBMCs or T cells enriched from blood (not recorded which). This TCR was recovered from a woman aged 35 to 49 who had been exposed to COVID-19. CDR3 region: CASSLDPGPGEQFF. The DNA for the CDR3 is TGTGCCAGCAGCTTAGATCCAGGGCCGGGTGAGCAGTTCTTC.